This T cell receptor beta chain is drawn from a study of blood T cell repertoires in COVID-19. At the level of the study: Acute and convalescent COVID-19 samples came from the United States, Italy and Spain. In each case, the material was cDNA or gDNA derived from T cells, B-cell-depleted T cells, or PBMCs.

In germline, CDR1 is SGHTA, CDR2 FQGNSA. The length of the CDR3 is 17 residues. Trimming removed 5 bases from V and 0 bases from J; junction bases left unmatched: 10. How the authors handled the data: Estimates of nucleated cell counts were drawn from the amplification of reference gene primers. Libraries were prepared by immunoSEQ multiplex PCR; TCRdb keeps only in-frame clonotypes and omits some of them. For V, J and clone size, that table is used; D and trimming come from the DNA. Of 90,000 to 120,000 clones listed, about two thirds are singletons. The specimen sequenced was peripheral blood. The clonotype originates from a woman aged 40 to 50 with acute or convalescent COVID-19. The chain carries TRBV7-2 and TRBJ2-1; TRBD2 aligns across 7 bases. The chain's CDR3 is CASSLWTRRGSYNEQFF. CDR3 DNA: TGTGCCAGCAGCCTCTGGACTAGGAGGGGCTCCTACAATGAGCAGTTCTTC.